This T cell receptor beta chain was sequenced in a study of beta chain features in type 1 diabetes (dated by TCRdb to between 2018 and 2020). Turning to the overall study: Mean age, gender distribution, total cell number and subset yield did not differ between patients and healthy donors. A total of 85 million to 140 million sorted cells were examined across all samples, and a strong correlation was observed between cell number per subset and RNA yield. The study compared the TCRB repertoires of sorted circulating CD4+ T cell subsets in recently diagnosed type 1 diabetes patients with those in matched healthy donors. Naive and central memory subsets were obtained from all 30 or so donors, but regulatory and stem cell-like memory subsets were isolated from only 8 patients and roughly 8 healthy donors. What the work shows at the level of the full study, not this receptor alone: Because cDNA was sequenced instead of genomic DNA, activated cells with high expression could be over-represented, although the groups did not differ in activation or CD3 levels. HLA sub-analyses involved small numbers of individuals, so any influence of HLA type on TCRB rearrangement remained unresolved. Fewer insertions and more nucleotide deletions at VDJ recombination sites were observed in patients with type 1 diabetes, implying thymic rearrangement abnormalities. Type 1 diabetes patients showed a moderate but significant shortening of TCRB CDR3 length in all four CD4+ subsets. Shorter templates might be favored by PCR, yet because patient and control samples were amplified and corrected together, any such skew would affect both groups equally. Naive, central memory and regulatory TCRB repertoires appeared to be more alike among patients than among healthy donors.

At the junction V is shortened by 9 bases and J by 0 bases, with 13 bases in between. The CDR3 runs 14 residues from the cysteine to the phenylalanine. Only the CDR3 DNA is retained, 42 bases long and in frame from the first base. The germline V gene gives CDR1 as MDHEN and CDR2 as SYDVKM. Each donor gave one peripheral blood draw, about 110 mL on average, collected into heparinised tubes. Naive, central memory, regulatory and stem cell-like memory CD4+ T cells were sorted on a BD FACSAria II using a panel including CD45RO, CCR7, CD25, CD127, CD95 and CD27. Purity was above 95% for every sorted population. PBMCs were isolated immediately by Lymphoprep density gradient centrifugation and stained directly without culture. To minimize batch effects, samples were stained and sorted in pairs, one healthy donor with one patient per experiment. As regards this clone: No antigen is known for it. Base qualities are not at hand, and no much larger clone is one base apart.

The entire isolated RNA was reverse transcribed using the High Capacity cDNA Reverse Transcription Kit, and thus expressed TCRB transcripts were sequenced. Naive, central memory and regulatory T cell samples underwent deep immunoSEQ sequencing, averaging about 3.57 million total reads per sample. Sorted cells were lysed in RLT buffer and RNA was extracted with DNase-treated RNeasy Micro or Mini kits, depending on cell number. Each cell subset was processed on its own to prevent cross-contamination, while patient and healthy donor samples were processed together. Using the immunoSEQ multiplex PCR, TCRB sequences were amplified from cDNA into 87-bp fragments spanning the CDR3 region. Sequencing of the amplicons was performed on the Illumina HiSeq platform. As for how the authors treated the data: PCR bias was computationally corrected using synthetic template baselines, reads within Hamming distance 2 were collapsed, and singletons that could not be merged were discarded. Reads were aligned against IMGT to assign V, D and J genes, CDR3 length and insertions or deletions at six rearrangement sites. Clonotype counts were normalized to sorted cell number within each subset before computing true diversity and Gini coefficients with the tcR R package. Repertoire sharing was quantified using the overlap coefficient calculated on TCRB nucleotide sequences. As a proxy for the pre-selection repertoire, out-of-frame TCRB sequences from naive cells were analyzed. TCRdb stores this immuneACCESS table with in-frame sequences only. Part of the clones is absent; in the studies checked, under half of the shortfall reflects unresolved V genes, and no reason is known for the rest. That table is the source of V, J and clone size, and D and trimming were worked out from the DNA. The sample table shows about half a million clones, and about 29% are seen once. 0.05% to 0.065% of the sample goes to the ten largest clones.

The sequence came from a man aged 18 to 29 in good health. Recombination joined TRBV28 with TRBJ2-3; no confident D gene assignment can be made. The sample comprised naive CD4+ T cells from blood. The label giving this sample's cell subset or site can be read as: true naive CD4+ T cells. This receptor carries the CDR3 CASMFRLSTDTQYF. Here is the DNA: TGTGCCAGTATGTTCCGCCTAAGCACAGATACGCAGTATTTT.